This TCR beta chain was sequenced for a study of blood T cells in healthy people across ages. Primed by a sample-barcoded 5' primer and a J-beta primer mix, a second PCR proceeded for about 6 to 12 cycles. TCRdb ran MiXCR on the 5' RACE reads and lists one entry per CDR3 protein. The sample yields about 1.4 million distinct CDR3 sequences, 55% to 75% seen once. Germline V gives CDR1 DFQATT, CDR2 SNEGSKA (reference sequence). The CDR3 loop spans 12 amino acids. The V and J ends lost 5 bases and 5 bases, in that order; junction bases with no gene match: 3. This clonotype was sampled from a man aged 18 to 30 in good health. This chain uses TRBV20-1 with TRBJ1-2; 9 nucleotides align to TRBD1. Material for sequencing was blood. CDR3 protein: CSAAGQGYGYTF. CDR3 DNA: TGCAGTGCTGCGGGACAGGGATATGGCTACACCTTC.